A selection of T cell receptor beta chains follows, all from one sample in a study of regulatory T cells in long-lasting Graves disease. TCRdb called the multiplex PCR reads again in MiXCR, with one record for every CDR3 protein. The sample lists 510,000 or so distinct CDR3 sequences, around 12% seen once, with roughly 8.2% in the top ten. The same sample was also used in a study of T cells in Graves' hyperthyroidism and ophthalmopathy.

The input for sequencing was peripheral blood mononuclear cells (PBMCs), taken at new diagnosis, from a patient treated with antithyroid drugs. The source is a woman aged 25 to 39 with Graves disease. The CDR3 runs from the conserved cysteine through the conserved F or W. A D gene is named only where the DNA matches it firmly. Clone size appears in some rows only: once, few, many, or a class for an expanded clone.

CDR3 DNA | CDR3 protein | clone size | D gene | J gene | V gene
TGTGCCAGCATTGGACTAGCGGGCCCGATAGTTACTTACGAGCAGTACTTC | CASIGLAGPIVTYEQYF | few | TRBD2 | TRBJ2-7 | TRBV2
TGTGCCACCCGTAGCGGGAGGCTCTACAATGAGCAGTCCTTC | CATRSGRLYNEQSF | few | TRBD2 | TRBJ2-1 | TRBV24-1
TGTGCCAGCAGCCAACCCCTGCTAGCGGGAGCTCGTAATGAGCAGTTCTTC | CASSQPLLAGARNEQFF | many | TRBD2 | TRBJ2-1 | TRBV14
TGCAGTGCCAATGACAGGGAAACCCTTCACAATGAGCAGTTCTTC | CSANDRETLHNEQFF | many | TRBD1 | TRBJ2-1 | TRBV20-1
TGTGCCAGCAGTTTAACTGGGACAGGACGAGAGACCCAGTACTTC | CASSLTGTGRETQYF | many | TRBD1 | TRBJ2-5 | TRBV27
TGTGCCAGCAGTTTGTCAGGGGGCGAGCAGTTCTTC | CASSLSGGEQFF | many | TRBD1 | TRBJ2-1 | TRBV7-3
TGTGCCAGCAGCTTCTCAGGGGGAACCGAGCAGTACTTC | CASSFSGGTEQYF | few | TRBD1 | TRBJ2-7 | TRBV7-9
TGTGCCAGCAGTGGGCCTGAAGCTTTCTTT | CASSGPEAFF | NA | NA | TRBJ1-1 | TRBV25-1
TGTGCCAGCAGCCCACCCGGCAGGAGGAACACTGAAGCTTTCTTT | CASSPPGRRNTEAFF | many | NA | TRBJ1-1 | TRBV28
TGTGCCAGCAGGCAAACTGGACGGAACTATGGCTACACCTTC | CASRQTGRNYGYTF | many | NA | TRBJ1-2 | TRBV6-2/TRBV6-3
TGTGCCAGCAGTCCAACCTGGTACAGGGATAACTATGGCTACACCTTC | CASSPTWYRDNYGYTF | many | NA | TRBJ1-2 | TRBV27
TGTGCCAGCAGCCAAGTGCGGGCGGCAGATACGCAGTATTTT | CASSQVRAADTQYF | many | NA | TRBJ2-3 | TRBV3-1
TGTGCCAGCAGCGTAGAGGGGGTCACTAGCGCCACAGATACGCAGTATTTT | CASSVEGVTSATDTQYF | NA | NA | TRBJ2-3 | TRBV9
TGTGCCAGCAGTTTTTTAGGGAAGGCTCAGCCCCAGCATTTT | CASSFLGKAQPQHF | few | NA | TRBJ1-5 | TRBV27
TGTGCCTGGAACAGGGAGGGCGAAAAACTGTTTTTT | CAWNREGEKLFF | few | NA | TRBJ1-4 | TRBV30
TGTGCCAGCAGCCGACCCGGGACTAGCGGTCCCAGGAGCTACGAGCAGTACTTC | CASSRPGTSGPRSYEQYF | NA | TRBD2 | TRBJ2-7 | TRBV7-2
TGTGCCAGCCAGGGGTCGGGTGAAAAACTGTTTTTT | CASQGSGEKLFF | NA | NA | TRBJ1-4 | TRBV28
TGTGCCAGTAGCCGGATAAGGGAAATTGGCACTGAAGCTTTCTTT | CASSRIREIGTEAFF | many | NA | TRBJ1-1 | TRBV19